The 25 T cell receptor beta chains given below trace back to one sample, sequenced in a study of T cells in localized non-small cell lung cancer. Profiled with immunoSEQ multiplex PCR; TCRdb holds only in-frame clones, not every one. The sample yields about 24,000 clones, approximately 88% seen once. This material consisted of peripheral blood, taken before any cancer treatment. The receptors derive from a man aged 40 to 70 with stage I squamous cell lung carcinoma.

This clone was observed a single time. This chain links TRBV10-3 with TRBJ1-2; 9 bases are shared with TRBD1. The CDR3 spans 14 residues. The V segment lost 2 bases and the J segment 2 bases; nucleotides outside the gene matches: 0. Germline-derived CDR1 and CDR2 are ENHRY and SYGVKD. CDR3 region: CAISEGQGNYGYTF. CDR3 nucleotides: TGTGCCATCAGTGAGGGACAGGGGAACTATGGCTACACCTTC.

Turning to this clone: The junction and the germline gene differ at one end; a read error may be behind it. The gene calls are TRBV6-4 and TRBJ2-7; the D gene could be TRBD1 or TRBD2 (5 bases each). Per the germline V gene, CDR1 is MRHNA and CDR2 is SNTAGT. The CDR3 is made up of 14 amino acids. The CDR3 nucleotides read TGTGCCAGCAGTTACTCGATAGGGACGTTGGAGCAGTACTTC. As protein: CASSYSIGTLEQYF.

The chain couples TRBV4-3 to TRBJ1-3; maybe TRBD1 (6 bases). The CDR3 is made up of 18 amino acids. V was cut by 3 bases and J by 4 bases, with 22 bases left in between. Germline CDR1 reads LGHNA; CDR2 reads YSLEER. In nucleotides, the CDR3 is TGCGCCAGCAGCCAGGAGAGCAGGGGCCGAGGGAAGGGAAACACCATATATTTT. Residues: CASSQESRGRGKGNTIYF.

The CDR3 here is CASSSRTGRTEAFF. CDR3 coding DNA: TGTGCCAGCAGCTCGAGGACAGGGAGAACTGAAGCTTTCTTT. V usage is TRBV7-2 and J usage is TRBJ1-1; 8 bases align to TRBD1. V lost 4 bases to trimming and J lost 5 bases; unmatched junction nucleotides: 6. The germline CDR1 and CDR2 sequences are SGHTA and FQGNSA. The CDR3 spans 14 residues.

The chain is built from TRBV9 and TRBJ1-1; no clear D. The germline V gene has CDR1 SGDLS and CDR2 YYNGEE. V was shortened by 3 bases and J by 4 bases, with 1 base between the two germline ends. The CDR3 length is 10 residues. CDR3 amino acids: CASSATEAFF. CDR3 sequence (DNA): TGTGCCAGCAGCGCCACTGAAGCTTTCTTT.

The rearrangement uses TRBV2 and TRBJ2-3; 11 bases line up with TRBD2. The CDR3 is 15 amino acids. Trimming at V came to 3 bases and at J to 2 bases, leaving 1 base not matched to a gene. The germline V gene has CDR1 SNHLY and CDR2 FYNNEI. CDR3 coding DNA: TGTGCCAGCAGTGAGACTAGCGGGGACACAGATACGCAGTATTTT. This translates into CASSETSGDTDTQYF.

The V and J genes are TRBV28 and TRBJ1-4; 12 nucleotides match TRBD1. The germline V gene encodes CDR1 MDHEN and CDR2 SYDVKM. V was pared by 5 bases and J by 8 bases, with 9 bases of the junction left unmatched. There are 16 residues in the CDR3. The CDR3 DNA reads as TGTGCCAGCAGTACCGGGACAGGGGGCTCTCGCGAAAAACTGTTTTTT. As protein: CASSTGTGGSREKLFF.

In this sample, this clone turned up once. The genes are TRBV19 and TRBJ1-1, with D hard to call. The CDR3 runs to 15 residues. The V end lost 3 bases, the J end lost 1 base, and 12 bases lay between the germline ends. In germline, CDR1 is LNHDA, CDR2 SQIVND (reference sequence). The CDR3 here is CASSIRAGPNTEAFF. CDR3 DNA sequence: TGTGCCAGTAGTATTAGGGCAGGCCCGAACACTGAAGCTTTCTTT.

The V and J genes are TRBV28 and TRBJ1-2; 9 bases are a match to TRBD1. CDR3 length: 13 amino acids. Germline loops: CDR1 MDHEN, CDR2 SYDVKM. With V trimmed by 10 bases and J by 4 bases, 7 bases remained unmatched. CDR3 bases: TGTGCCATCAATCCGGGACAGGGCTATGGCTACACCTTC. Amino acid sequence: CAINPGQGYGYTF.

The chain joins TRBV2 to TRBJ2-7; TRBD1 or TRBD2 may be the D gene (7 bases each). This CDR3 has 14 residues. V lost 4 bases, J lost 3 bases, and 13 bases lay in between. From germline, CDR1 is SNHLY and CDR2 FYNNEI. This chain's CDR3 is CASSGSGGGYEQYF. In DNA form, the CDR3 reads TGTGCCAGCAGTGGGTCAGGGGGGGGCTACGAGCAGTACTTC.

J is TRBJ2-5 and V is TRBV27, with 7 bases aligning to TRBD1. The germline gives CDR1 MNHEY, CDR2 SMNVEV (reference sequence). This CDR3 has 14 amino acids. Trimming removed 2 bases from V and 7 bases from J; junction bases left unmatched: 7. CDR3 nucleotide sequence: TGTGCCAGCAGTTTACAAGGGGGCTCAGGGACCCAGTACTTC. Translating gives CASSLQGGSGTQYF.

The V and J genes are TRBV11-2 and TRBJ2-1; D not resolved. Germline V gene lookup returns CDR1 SGHAT and CDR2 FQNNGV. With 5 bases removed from V and 7 bases from J, the gap between germline ends came to 6 bases. The CDR3 length is 11 residues. CDR3 sequence reads: CASSLPNEQFF. In DNA form, the CDR3 reads TGTGCCAGCAGCCTACCGAATGAGCAGTTCTTC.

This chain links TRBV6-6 with TRBJ2-7; either TRBD1 or TRBD2 may supply D (6 bases each). Germline CDR1 is MNHNY and CDR2 is SVGAGI (reference sequence). Trimming cost V 0 bases and J 4 bases, with 10 bases left between them. The CDR3 is 14 residues long. CDR3 DNA: TGTGCCAGCAGTTACTCGAGGGGGGCGTACGAGCAGTACTTC. Its protein product is CASSYSRGAYEQYF.

The chain recombines TRBV29-1 with TRBJ1-2; no clear D. In germline, CDR1 is SQVTM, CDR2 ANQGSEA. Trimming pared 4 bases from V and 6 bases from J, leaving 15 bases between. The CDR3 is made up of 13 amino acids. CDR3 protein: CSVGRGSPHGYTF. CDR3 nucleotide sequence: TGCAGCGTTGGTCGTGGTTCCCCCCATGGCTACACCTTC.

The chain uses TRBV5-6 and TRBJ2-7, with TRBD2 as a possible D gene (5 bases). The germline gives CDR1 SGHDT, CDR2 YYEEEE. CDR3 length equals 14 residues. Trimming cost V 0 bases and J 2 bases, with 9 bases left between them. The CDR3 bases are TGTGCCAGCAGCTTGGGTACCGGGGCCTACGAGCAGTACTTC. This sequence encodes CASSLGTGAYEQYF. Complete variable domain (other parts from reference TRBV5-6 and TRBJ2-7): DAGVTQSPTHLIKTRGQQVTLRCSPKSGHDTVSWYQQALGQGPQFIFQYYEEEERQRGNFPDRFSGHQFPNYSSELNVNALLLGDSALYLCASSLGTGAYEQYFGPGTRLTVT.

The chain uses TRBV28 and TRBJ1-2, with D perhaps TRBD1 (6 bases). The V end was cut by 10 bases, the J end by 4 bases, with 22 bases between. The CDR3 loop spans 15 amino acids. Germline CDR1 MDHEN, CDR2 SYDVKM. This CDR3 is CATTTQGLFGYGYTF. The CDR3 nucleotides are TGTGCCACCACGACACAGGGTCTATTCGGCTATGGCTACACCTTC.

The chain combines TRBV5-4 with TRBJ1-2, with D maybe TRBD1 (6 bases). Trimming pared 1 base from V and 9 bases from J, leaving 13 bases between. Germline V gene sequence: CDR1 SGHNT, CDR2 YYREEE (reference sequence). The CDR3 length is 13 residues. CDR3 nucleotides: TGTGCCAGCAGCTTGCAGGGGCAGGGAAGCTACACCTTC. It translates to CASSLQGQGSYTF. Supplemented by reference TRBV5-4 and TRBJ1-2, the full variable domain reads ETGVTQSPTHLIKTRGQQVTLRCSSQSGHNTVSWYQQALGQGPQFIFQYYREEENGRGNFPPRFSGLQFPNYSSELNVNALELDDSALYLCASSLQGQGSYTFGSGTRLTVV.

The chain links TRBV29-1 to TRBJ1-5, with TRBD1 matching 7 bases. CDR1 is SQVTM, CDR2 ANQGSEA, per germline. The junction had 1 base not matched to a gene; V was cut back by 5 bases and J by 0 bases. The CDR3 sequence is 13 residues long. This chain's CDR3 is CSVRTGSNQPQHF. For the CDR3, the DNA is TGCAGCGTTCGGACAGGTAGCAATCAGCCCCAGCATTTT.

This sequence joins TRBV6-1 and TRBJ2-1, with D possibly being TRBD1 or TRBD2 (5 bases each). The V gene lost 4 bases and the J gene lost 5 bases, with 15 bases spanning the gap. This CDR3 is built from 15 residues. Germline V gene data show CDR1 as MNHNS and CDR2 as SASEGT. The CDR3: CASSVQEGHNNEQFF. The CDR3 DNA follows: TGTGCCAGCAGTGTGCAAGAGGGGCACAACAATGAGCAGTTCTTC.

V usage is TRBV4-1 and J usage is TRBJ2-1; a possible D gene is TRBD2 (5 bases). The germline gives CDR1 MGHRA, CDR2 YSYEKL. V was clipped by 0 bases and J by 1 base, with 19 bases between them. The CDR3 consists of 19 residues. CDR3 nucleotide sequence: TGCGCCAGCAGCCAAGAGGGAATAGAGGAGGTTTGGTCCTACAATGAGCAGTTCTTC. Its protein is CASSQEGIEEVWSYNEQFF.

J is TRBJ1-2 and V is TRBV19; D perhaps matches TRBD1 (5 bases). V lost 5 bases to trimming and J lost 3 bases, with 13 bases between them. CDR1 and CDR2 (germline): LNHDA, SQIVND (reference sequence). This CDR3 has 14 residues. As DNA, the CDR3 is TGTGCCAGTAGTCCGACGGGGGAGGACTATGGCTACACCTTC. It translates to CASSPTGEDYGYTF.

The rearrangement links TRBV5-5 to TRBJ1-5; possibly TRBD1 for D (6 bases). The CDR3 has 14 amino acids. The germline V and J ends were trimmed by 6 bases and 5 bases, with 15 bases remaining between them. CDR1 is SGHKS, CDR2 YYEKEE, per germline (reference sequence). The CDR3 DNA is TGTGCCAGCACCACAGGGACGGTCGATCAGCCCCAGCATTTT. It codes for CASTTGTVDQPQHF.

This sequence joins TRBV2 and TRBJ2-5, with a tentative D call TRBD2 (6 bases). The germline gives CDR1 SNHLY, CDR2 FYNNEI. V was clipped by 0 bases and J by 4 bases, with 9 bases between them. The CDR3 runs to 14 residues. The CDR3 sequence: CASSEAGGRETQYF. The CDR3 DNA reads TGTGCCAGCAGTGAAGCGGGGGGACGAGAGACCCAGTACTTC.

J is TRBJ2-1 and V is TRBV5-6, with no clear D. The V gene lost 4 bases and the J gene lost 4 bases, with 6 bases spanning the gap. The CDR3 totals 12 residues. Germline-derived CDR1 and CDR2 are SGHDT and YYEEEE. CDR3 DNA: TGTGCCAGCAGCGGAAATTACAATGAGCAGTTCTTC. Residues: CASSGNYNEQFF.

The genes are TRBV5-4 and TRBJ2-3; D is undetermined. Germline V lookup: CDR1 SGHNT, CDR2 YYREEE (reference sequence). V was trimmed by 5 bases and J by 0 bases, leaving 10 bases between them. There are 14 residues in the CDR3. This CDR3 is CASRPSASTDTQYF. CDR3 DNA: TGTGCCAGCAGACCTAGTGCTAGCACAGATACGCAGTATTTT.